Following are 9 T cell receptor beta chains from one sample sequenced in a study of OX40 agonist ivuxolimab in advanced cancers. The data were produced by immunoSEQ multiplex PCR, yet TCRdb's version contains in-frame clones alone and is incomplete. The data contain under 40,000 clones, over 80% of them seen just once; the ten biggest clones take up 1.5% to 2%. The input for sequencing was CD4+ or CD8+ T cells sorted from blood, taken in a trial of the OX40 agonist ivuxolimab. These receptor sequences come from an adult with an advanced solid tumor such as melanoma, head and neck, liver or kidney cancer.

This clone showed up just a few times. This chain connects TRBV6-5 to TRBJ2-1; 9 bases line up with TRBD2. Germline CDR1 reads MNHEY; CDR2 reads SVGAGI. The J segment lost 3 bases and the V segment lost 6 bases, leaving 6 bases of the junction unmatched. This CDR3 is 15 amino acids long. CDR3 DNA: TGTGCCAGCAGGTCCGGGACTAGCATCTACAATGAGCAGTTCTTC. It specifies CASRSGTSIYNEQFF.

The chain uses TRBV6-1 and TRBJ1-3, with D hard to call. The CDR3 sequence is 14 residues long. Per germline, CDR1 MNHNS and CDR2 SASEGT. V was trimmed by 6 bases and J by 0 bases, leaving 9 bases between them. The CDR3: CASSTDYSGNTIYF. DNA for the CDR3: TGTGCCAGCAGCACGGACTACTCTGGAAACACCATATATTTT.

In its sample, this clone was seen a few times. The chain uses TRBV5-1 and TRBJ2-5; 11 nucleotides align to TRBD1. V lost 3 bases and J lost 4; bases outside the gene matches: 5. Germline V gene data show CDR1 as SGHRS and CDR2 as YFSETQ. This CDR3 has 15 amino acids. The CDR3 loop is CASSSGQGAGETQYF. CDR3 in DNA: TGCGCCAGCAGCTCCGGACAGGGGGCGGGAGAGACCCAGTACTTC.

The chain recombines TRBV7-2 with TRBJ2-7, with D perhaps matching TRBD2 (5 bases). The germline V gene has CDR1 SGHTA and CDR2 FQGNSA. The V end lost 0 bases, the J end lost 3 bases, and 12 bases lay between the germline ends. This CDR3 is built from 15 residues. CDR3 loop: CASSLARAGNYEQYF. The CDR3 region has the DNA TGTGCCAGCAGCTTAGCGCGGGCAGGTAACTACGAGCAGTACTTC. The whole variable domain, remainder taken from reference TRBV7-2 and TRBJ2-7, is GAGVSQSPSNKVTEKGKDVELRCDPISGHTALYWYRQSLGQGLEFLIYFQGNSAPDKSGLPSDRFSAERTGGSVSTLTIQRTQQEDSAVYLCASSLARAGNYEQYFGPGTRLTVT.

This clone showed up just a few times. Germline and junction disagree at one end, which may indicate a read error. The genes are TRBV7-7 and TRBJ2-5, with D possibly TRBD2 on 5 matching bases. CDR1 SSHAT and CDR2 FNYEAQ come from the germline V gene (reference sequence). This CDR3 is built from 13 residues. This chain's CDR3 is CASSLGRGETQYF. The CDR3 nucleotides are TGTGCTAGCAGCTTAGGCCGAGGGGAGACCCAGTACTTC. Full variable domain (rest looked up from reference TRBV7-7 and TRBJ2-5): GAGVSQSPRYKVTKRGQDVTLRCDPISSHATLYWYQQALGQGPEFLTYFNYEAQPDKSGLPSDRFSAERPEGSISTLTIQRTEQRDSAMYRCASSLGRGETQYFGPGTRLLVL.

The J gene is TRBJ1-5, the V gene TRBV15, with D uncertain. This CDR3 has 13 residues. V was cut by 0 bases and J by 6 bases, with 6 bases left in between. CDR1 and CDR2 (germline): LNHNV, YYDKDF (reference sequence). CDR3 bases: TGTGCCACCAGCAGAGATTCGGGTCAGCCCCAGCATTTT. Translated, it gives CATSRDSGQPQHF.

This clone appeared a few times. This chain joins TRBV5-1 and TRBJ2-3, with D perhaps TRBD2 (6 bases). The CDR3 extends over 15 amino acids. From germline, CDR1 is SGHRS and CDR2 YFSETQ. Trimming stripped 4 bases from V and 0 bases from J, with 12 bases between. CDR3: CASSRDGGSTDTQYF. CDR3 nucleotide sequence: TGCGCCAGCAGCCGGGACGGGGGTAGCACAGATACGCAGTATTTT.

This clone was detected only once. The chain links TRBV7-9 to TRBJ2-7; possibly TRBD1 for D (6 bases). The CDR3 length is 13 residues. V lost 7 bases and J 3 bases, leaving 13 bases between the germline ends. Germline CDR1 SEHNR, CDR2 FQNEAQ (reference sequence). The CDR3 region is CASTVWTDYEQYF. CDR3 DNA: TGTGCCAGCACCGTCTGGACAGACTACGAGCAGTACTTC.

This rearrangement joins TRBV5-1 to TRBJ2-7; D possibly corresponds to TRBD2 (5 bases). CDR3 length: 15 amino acids. V dropped 4 bases and J dropped 1 base, with 15 bases sitting between them. Germline loops: CDR1 SGHRS, CDR2 YFSETQ. Written as DNA, the CDR3 is TGCGCCAGCAGCCAAGATCATCGGGGATCCTACGAGCAGTACTTC. Translating gives CASSQDHRGSYEQYF.